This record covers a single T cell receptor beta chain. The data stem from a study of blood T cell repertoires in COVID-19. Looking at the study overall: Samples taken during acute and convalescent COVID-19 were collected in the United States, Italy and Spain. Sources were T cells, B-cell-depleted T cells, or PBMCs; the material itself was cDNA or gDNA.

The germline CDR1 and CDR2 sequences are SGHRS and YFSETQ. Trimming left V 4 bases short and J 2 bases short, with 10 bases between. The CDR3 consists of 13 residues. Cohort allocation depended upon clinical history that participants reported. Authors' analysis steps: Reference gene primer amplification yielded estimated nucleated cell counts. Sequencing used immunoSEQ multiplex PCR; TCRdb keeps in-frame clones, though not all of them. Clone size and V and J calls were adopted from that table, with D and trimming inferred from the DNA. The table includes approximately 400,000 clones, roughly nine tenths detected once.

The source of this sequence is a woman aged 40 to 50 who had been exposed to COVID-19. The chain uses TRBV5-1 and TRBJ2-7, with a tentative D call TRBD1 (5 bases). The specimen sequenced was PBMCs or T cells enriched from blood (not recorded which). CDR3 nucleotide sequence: TGCGCCAGCAGCATGCACAGGACCTACGAGCAGTACTTC. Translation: CASSMHRTYEQYF.